This T cell receptor (beta chain) is drawn from a study of naive and memory T cell subsets. Two oligonucleotides, mixed equimolar, formed the beta constant-region primer covering TRBC1 and TRBC2. Four rounds of PCR amplified the ligated cDNA using nested alpha and beta constant-region primers plus SP2. TCRdb itself ran the UMI-ligation and nested PCR reads through MiXCR, one entry per CDR3 protein. The sample carries some 87,000 distinct CDR3 sequences, more than 6.5% recorded once. Study-level findings and limits: A clonotype means one alpha or beta sequence, not an alpha/beta pair. In naive cells, over 90% of TCR sequences were seen only once.

The sample holds a few counts of this clonotype. Antigen: not known. V was pared by 5 bases and J by 7 bases, with 27 bases between. The length of the CDR3 is 18 residues. What was sequenced was central memory CD4+ T cells from blood. This chain joins TRBV12-3 or TRBV12-4 and TRBJ2-1; D is perhaps TRBD2 (7 bases). The source of this sequence is a human donor in good health. The CDR3 region is CASSLHRGGAEAPNEQFF. CDR3 in DNA: TGTGCCAGCAGTCTGCACAGAGGGGGGGCTGAGGCCCCAAATGAGCAGTTCTTC.